These 32 T cell receptor beta chains were sequenced from one sample in a study of CD8 T cells in Susac syndrome. Reverse transcription of about 0.5 to 1 ug RNA used random hexamers. TCRdb independently ran MiXCR on the immunoSEQ multiplex PCR reads; one entry per CDR3 protein. The sample consists of about 180,000 distinct CDR3 sequences, just under 95% of them appearing once. Sequencing was performed on CD4+ T cells from PBMCs. The receptors derive from a human donor with Susac syndrome.

The J gene is TRBJ1-1, the V gene TRBV7-9; no clear D. Germline CDR1 and CDR2: SEHNR and FQNEAQ (reference sequence). The CDR3 is 13 residues long. Trimming removed 2 bases at V and 5 bases at J, with 9 bases between. The DNA of the CDR3 is TGTGCCAGCAGCTTATTCGAGGAGACTGAAGCTTTCTTT. Translating it yields CASSLFEETEAFF.

This chain uses TRBV12-3 or TRBV12-4 with TRBJ2-4, with 9 bases lining up with TRBD1. The CDR3 extends over 15 amino acids. Trimming cost V 6 bases and J 6 bases; bases outside gene matches: 9. The DNA of the CDR3 is TGTGCCAGCAGCTCTCCGGGACAGGGTGTAAACATTCAGTACTTC. The encoded protein is CASSSPGQGVNIQYF.

V gene TRBV5-1 combines with J gene TRBJ2-1; 8 bases fit TRBD2. With 2 bases clipped from V and 0 bases from J, the junction kept 7 bases outside the gene matches. CDR1 is SGHRS, CDR2 YFSETQ, per germline. CDR3 length: 17 residues. The CDR3 loop reads CASSFEVAGNSYNEQFF. The CDR3 bases are TGCGCCAGCAGCTTCGAGGTAGCGGGAAACTCCTACAATGAGCAGTTCTTC.

The chain has TRBV29-1 and TRBJ2-1, with 8 bases aligning to TRBD2. V trimming: 6 bases; J trimming: 6 bases; junction bases outside the gene matches: 4. The CDR3 has 12 residues. Germline CDR1 and CDR2: SQVTM and ANQGSEA. Here the CDR3 reads CSVGLAGNEQFF. Here the CDR3 DNA reads TGCAGCGTCGGACTAGCTGGCAATGAGCAGTTCTTC.

V gene TRBV5-1 combines with J gene TRBJ2-7; 8 nucleotides agree with TRBD1. J gave up 7 bases and V 6 bases, and 12 bases lay outside the gene matches. Germline CDR1 reads SGHRS; CDR2 reads YFSETQ. The CDR3 sequence is 14 residues long. The chain's CDR3 is CASKPGTGLWEQYF. CDR3 sequence (DNA): TGCGCCAGCAAGCCCGGGACAGGTTTGTGGGAGCAGTACTTC.

This chain joins TRBV20-1 and TRBJ1-2, with D perhaps TRBD1 (5 bases). Per the germline V gene, CDR1 is DFQATT and CDR2 is SNEGSKA (reference sequence). Between the trimmed V and J ends, which lost 0 bases and 4 bases, there was a span of 12 bases. The CDR3 sequence is 14 residues long. The CDR3 is CSARDRETVYGYTF. DNA of the CDR3: TGCAGTGCTAGAGATCGGGAGACAGTCTATGGCTACACCTTC.

V gene TRBV24-1 combines with J gene TRBJ1-4, with D unresolved. This CDR3 spans 10 amino acids. Between the trimmed V and J ends, which lost 7 bases and 6 bases, there was a span of 2 bases. Germline V lookup: CDR1 KGHDR, CDR2 SFDVKD. This CDR3 reads CATRDEKLFF. The CDR3 nucleotides are TGTGCCACCAGGGATGAAAAACTGTTTTTT.

The chain uses TRBV11-2 and TRBJ1-1; D is undetermined. This CDR3 region has 15 residues. V lost 5 bases to trimming and J lost 0 bases, with 13 bases between them. Per germline, CDR1 SGHAT and CDR2 FQNNGV. The CDR3 loop is CASSTRWQLNTEAFF. CDR3 in DNA: TGTGCCAGCAGCACGAGGTGGCAGTTGAACACTGAAGCTTTCTTT.

The V call is TRBV12-3 or TRBV12-4, the J call TRBJ1-1, with no clear D. V was clipped by 4 bases and J by 4 bases, with 4 bases between them. The CDR3 sequence is 11 residues long. CDR3 sequence: CASSWGTEAFF. In DNA form, the CDR3 reads TGTGCCAGCAGTTGGGGCACTGAAGCTTTCTTT.

The chain employs TRBV2 and TRBJ2-6; 8 nucleotides agree with TRBD1. Trimming at V came to 10 bases and at J to 0 bases, leaving 11 bases not matched to a gene. The CDR3 sequence is 17 residues long. The germline V gene encodes CDR1 SNHLY and CDR2 FYNNEI. Here the CDR3 DNA reads TGTGCCATCGCGCATGACAGGGGTTACTCTGGGGCCAACGTCCTGACTTTC. Translation gives CAIAHDRGYSGANVLTF.

The V and J genes are TRBV5-8 and TRBJ2-6; TRBD2 agrees at 11 bases. This CDR3 contains 18 residues. Germline-derived CDR1 and CDR2 are SGHTS and YDEGEE. After removal of 3 bases from V and 0 bases from J, the junction contained 5 bases not matched to a gene. As DNA, the CDR3 is TGTGCCAGCAGCTCACTAGCGGGGGCACTCTCTGGGGCCAACGTCCTGACTTTC. Translation: CASSSLAGALSGANVLTF.

The chain carries TRBV27 and TRBJ2-7; 8 bases are a match to TRBD2. CDR1 is MNHEY, CDR2 SMNVEV, per germline (reference sequence). The V gene end was trimmed by 6 bases and the J gene end by 4 bases; junction bases not matched to a gene: 11. The CDR3 length is 15 residues. The CDR3 loop reads CASRGLGGTPYEQYF. For the CDR3, the DNA is TGTGCCAGCAGGGGACTAGGCGGGACCCCTTACGAGCAGTACTTC.

This clonotype was detected once. The chain has TRBV6-5 and TRBJ1-4; a possible D gene is TRBD1 (5 bases). Trimming stripped 6 bases from V and 5 bases from J, with 16 bases between. Germline V gene data show CDR1 as MNHEY and CDR2 as SVGAGI. The CDR3 length is 15 residues. As DNA, the CDR3 is TGTGCCAGCAGCTCGGGGGGGTTGAGGAATGAAAAACTGTTTTTT. This translates into CASSSGGLRNEKLFF.

V is TRBV20-1 and J is TRBJ2-1; TRBD1 matches 8 bases. The germline CDR1 and CDR2 sequences are DFQATT and SNEGSKA (reference sequence). Trimming removed 4 bases from V and 8 bases from J; junction bases left unmatched: 7. This CDR3 has 13 residues. The CDR3 region is CSATDRDVYEQFF. Written as DNA, the CDR3 is TGCAGTGCTACGGACAGGGACGTCTATGAGCAGTTCTTC.

This chain connects TRBV3-1 to TRBJ2-1, with D perhaps matching TRBD1 (6 bases). Germline V lookup: CDR1 LGHDT, CDR2 YNNKEL (reference sequence). The length of the CDR3 is 16 residues. The V and J ends lost 1 base and 4 bases respectively, with 14 bases between them. Here the CDR3 reads CASSQGVGGAYNEQFF. CDR3 coding DNA: TGTGCCAGCAGCCAAGGTGTAGGGGGAGCTTACAATGAGCAGTTCTTC.

The chain's CDR3 is CSVALLVRDTSYEQYF. The CDR3 DNA sequence: TGCAGCGTTGCGCTTTTAGTCCGGGACACCTCCTACGAGCAGTACTTC. This sequence joins TRBV29-1 and TRBJ2-7, with a weak D call TRBD1 (6 bases). The CDR3 has 16 residues. The ends were cut back, 4 bases at V and 0 bases at J, with 19 bases in the middle. Germline CDR1 is SQVTM and CDR2 is ANQGSEA.

The chain has TRBV28 and TRBJ2-7; a possible D gene is TRBD2 (6 bases). Per germline, CDR1 MDHEN and CDR2 SYDVKM. V was cut by 5 bases and J by 0 bases, with 11 bases left in between. The CDR3 is 14 residues long. The CDR3 region has the DNA TGTGCCAGCAGTGCGCCCGGGAGCTCCTACGAGCAGTACTTC. Encoded protein: CASSAPGSSYEQYF.

The genes are TRBV20-1 and TRBJ1-1; tentatively, D is TRBD1 (5 bases). The CDR3 runs to 14 residues. The V gene lost 5 bases and the J gene lost 5 bases, with 18 bases spanning the gap. The V gene's germline CDR1 is DFQATT and CDR2 SNEGSKA (reference sequence). CDR3 in DNA: TGCAGTGCTCCTACGGGGGGTCGGGAGACTGAAGCTTTCTTT. Protein product: CSAPTGGRETEAFF.

This clonotype is a singleton in its sample. The V gene is TRBV4-3, the J gene TRBJ2-7; the match to TRBD2 covers 9 bases. The germline V gene has CDR1 LGHNA and CDR2 YSLEER. CDR3 length: 15 amino acids. The CDR3 region is CSSKGGGGTCYEQYF. DNA of the CDR3: TGCTCTTCAAAGGGCGGGGGGGGAACCTGCTACGAGCAGTACTTC.

This clonotype appeared once. The chain employs TRBV18 and TRBJ1-1; a weak D match, TRBD1 (6 bases). V was pared by 2 bases and J by 4 bases, with 17 bases between. The germline V gene has CDR1 KGHSH and CDR2 LQKENI. The CDR3 spans 16 residues. The CDR3 DNA sequence: TGTGCCAGCTCACCAGCAATCCTCGGGGGCGGCACTGAAGCTTTCTTT. It encodes CASSPAILGGGTEAFF.

This clonotype showed up just once. This chain connects TRBV21-1 to TRBJ1-2; TRBD1 reflects the table's D call only, with no check against the DNA. TRBV21-1 is labeled a pseudogene. This CDR3 contains 12 residues. CDR3 coding DNA: TGTGCCAGCACCCCGGGCCGGCGTGGCTACACCTTC. Translating gives CASTPGRRGYTF.

The rearrangement joins TRBV20-1 to TRBJ2-4; TRBD1 might be the D (6 bases). The CDR3 is made up of 15 amino acids. The germline gives CDR1 DFQATT, CDR2 SNEGSKA (reference sequence). Trimming stripped 1 base from V and 4 bases from J, with 14 bases between. CDR3 residues: CSARGEQGVKNIQYF. As DNA, the CDR3 is TGCAGTGCTAGAGGTGAACAGGGAGTAAAAAACATTCAGTACTTC.

This rearrangement joins TRBV6-2 or TRBV6-3 to TRBJ2-1, with D tentatively TRBD1 (6 bases). CDR1 and CDR2 (germline): MNHEY, SVGEGT. The CDR3 runs to 14 residues. V lost 1 base and J lost 7, with 11 bases in between. DNA of the CDR3: TGTGCCAGCAGTTACTTAGTGAGGGGGAATGAGCAGTTCTTC. Residues: CASSYLVRGNEQFF.

J is TRBJ1-2 and V is TRBV25-1; unclear D gene. CDR3 length: 14 amino acids. Looked up from germline, CDR1 is MGHDK and CDR2 is SYGVNS. The ends were cut back, 5 bases at V and 5 bases at J, with 15 bases in the middle. DNA for the CDR3: TGTGCCAGCAGTTTCGGCAGAACGGGGTATGGCTACACCTTC. Translating gives CASSFGRTGYGYTF.

This chain's CDR3 is CSAPGTESSGANVLTF. The CDR3 DNA sequence: TGCAGTGCCCCTGGGACGGAGAGCTCTGGGGCCAACGTCCTGACTTTC. V is TRBV20-1 and J is TRBJ2-6; D may correspond to TRBD1 or TRBD2 (5 bases each). The CDR3 is 16 amino acids. Trimming stripped 6 bases from V and 0 bases from J, with 15 bases between. From germline, CDR1 is DFQATT and CDR2 SNEGSKA (reference sequence).

The gene calls are TRBV29-1 and TRBJ2-1, with 9 bases aligning to TRBD1. The CDR3 runs 13 residues. From germline, CDR1 is SQVTM and CDR2 ANQGSEA. V lost 5 bases to trimming and J lost 4 bases; unmatched junction nucleotides: 3. This CDR3 reads CSVWDRDYNEQFF. The CDR3 DNA follows: TGCAGCGTTTGGGACAGGGATTACAATGAGCAGTTCTTC.

The chain links TRBV5-1 to TRBJ2-5; D tentatively reads TRBD1 or TRBD2 (5 bases each). Germline lookup yields CDR1 SGHRS and CDR2 YFSETQ. V was clipped by 7 bases and J by 1 base, with 14 bases between them. This CDR3 has 14 residues. The CDR3 DNA sequence: TGCGCCAGCTCCCCCGGGGCAGTCCAAGAGACCCAGTACTTC. This codes for CASSPGAVQETQYF.

The V and J genes are TRBV7-9 and TRBJ1-5; D not resolved. Germline loops: CDR1 SEHNR, CDR2 FQNEAQ (reference sequence). Trimming stripped 5 bases from V and 11 bases from J, with 16 bases between. This CDR3 contains 13 residues. CDR3 protein: CASSPPGRVAQHF. The CDR3 DNA reads as TGTGCCAGCAGCCCCCCCGGGCGGGTAGCCCAGCATTTT.

V usage is TRBV5-1 and J usage is TRBJ2-1, with 9 bases that match TRBD2. CDR3 length: 14 amino acids. V lost 4 bases, J lost 5 bases, and 4 bases stayed unmatched. CDR1 and CDR2 from the germline V gene are SGHRS and YFSETQ. The CDR3 loop reads CASSISGSHNEQFF. CDR3 nucleotides: TGCGCCAGCAGCATTAGCGGGAGCCACAATGAGCAGTTCTTC.

The chain recombines TRBV4-2 with TRBJ1-2, with D possibly matching TRBD1 (5 bases). V lost 1 base to trimming and J lost 5 bases, with 14 bases between them. CDR3 size: 15 residues. The germline V gene encodes CDR1 LGHNA and CDR2 YNFKEQ. CDR3 in amino acids: CASSQGDSGLYGYTF. CDR3 sequence (DNA): TGTGCCAGCAGCCAAGGGGATTCAGGGCTATATGGCTACACCTTC.

V and J are TRBV6-4 and TRBJ1-6, with TRBD1 as a possible D gene (5 bases). Deletions cut 3 bases from V and 11 bases from J, with 14 bases between. The CDR3 loop spans 14 amino acids. In germline, CDR1 is MRHNA, CDR2 SNTAGT. The CDR3 DNA follows: TGTGCCAGCAGTGAGGAAAGGGGAGAAGCACCCCTCCACTTT. Its translation: CASSEERGEAPLHF.

The chain carries TRBV7-8 and TRBJ1-1, with D hard to call. Looked up from germline, CDR1 is SGHVS and CDR2 is FQNEAQ. This CDR3 is built from 14 residues. V lost 1 base and J 3 bases, leaving 9 bases between the germline ends. CDR3 sequence (DNA): TGTGCCAGCAGCTTAGAGCCCAAGGACACTGAAGCTTTCTTT. It is translated as CASSLEPKDTEAFF.